The 32 T cell receptor beta chains below come from one sample, sequenced in a study of T cell repertoires in cytomegalovirus infection. Antigens of these TCRs are unknown. TCRdb processed the reads anew with MiXCR; each CDR3 protein has one entry. The sample lists 310,000 or so distinct CDR3 sequences, 25% occurring once. Sequenced material: cultured PBMCs, taken from culture after CMV antigen stimulation. The receptors originated from a human donor in good health (CMV status not recorded). Some clones in this sample may be carry-over from other donors' samples.

The chain joins TRBV6-2 or TRBV6-3 to TRBJ2-2, with D possibly matching TRBD1 (6 bases). This CDR3 comprises 14 residues. V was pared by 5 bases and J by 2 bases, with 9 bases between. CDR1 MNHEY and CDR2 SVGEGT come from the germline V gene. CDR3 loop: CASSIQGNTGELFF. The CDR3 DNA sequence: TGTGCCAGCAGTATACAGGGAAACACCGGGGAGCTGTTTTTT.

This clonotype came up many times. This sequence joins TRBV7-2 and TRBJ2-5, with 7 bases fitting TRBD2. This CDR3 contains 14 residues. J lost 5 bases, V lost 7 bases, and 10 bases had no gene match. Looked up from germline, CDR1 is SGHTA and CDR2 is FQGNSA. CDR3 coding DNA: TGTGCCAGCACCCCAACGGGTAGCGGGGAGACCCAGTACTTC. Its protein is CASTPTGSGETQYF.

Many counts were recorded for this clonotype. This chain joins TRBV7-2 and TRBJ2-1; TRBD1 matches 12 bases. Germline loops: CDR1 SGHTA, CDR2 FQGNSA. Trimming took 3 bases from V and 9 from J; bases not matched to a gene: 9. This CDR3 comprises 16 residues. The DNA for the CDR3 is TGTGCCAGCAGCTTTGCCGGGACAGGGGGCTATGTTGAGCAGTTCTTC. Its protein is CASSFAGTGGYVEQFF.

J is TRBJ2-7 and V is TRBV28; the D gene is possibly TRBD2 (6 bases). The germline V and J ends were trimmed by 10 bases and 0 bases, with 13 bases remaining between them. The CDR3 loop spans 13 amino acids. In germline, CDR1 is MDHEN, CDR2 SYDVKM. The chain's CDR3 is CATTSGSSYEQYF. DNA for the CDR3: TGTGCCACCACCTCCGGGAGCTCCTACGAGCAGTACTTC.

The V and J genes are TRBV4-2 and TRBJ2-7, with a possible D match to TRBD2 (5 bases). Germline V gene sequence: CDR1 LGHNA, CDR2 YNFKEQ. Deletions cut 0 bases from V and 4 bases from J, with 13 bases between. This CDR3 has 15 amino acids. The CDR3 DNA follows: TGTGCCAGCAGCCAAGATGCGGCGGGCAGTTACGAGCAGTACTTC. Protein product: CASSQDAAGSYEQYF.

The table lists this clonotype with a few counts. V and J are TRBV6-6 and TRBJ2-7; TRBD2 matches 13 bases. Germline CDR1 and CDR2: MNHNY and SVGAGI (reference sequence). The CDR3 is made up of 15 amino acids. Trimming removed 0 bases from V and 6 bases from J; junction bases left unmatched: 2. The CDR3 here is CASSYSTSGRFEQYF. CDR3 coding DNA: TGTGCCAGCAGTTACTCGACTAGCGGGAGGTTCGAGCAGTACTTC.

There are many counts of this clonotype. V and J are TRBV7-6 and TRBJ2-7, with 11 bases that match TRBD2. The CDR3 sequence is 15 residues long. V trimming: 2 bases; J trimming: 3 bases; junction bases outside the gene matches: 3. Germline values: CDR1 SGHVS, CDR2 FNYEAQ. CDR3 nucleotide sequence: TGTGCCAGCAGCTTAATAGCGGGAGGGGACTACGAGCAGTACTTC. Its protein is CASSLIAGGDYEQYF.

The chain carries TRBV20-1 and TRBJ2-2; maybe TRBD2 (7 bases). CDR1 is DFQATT and CDR2 is SNEGSKA in the germline V gene (reference sequence). The CDR3 is 15 amino acids. V was trimmed by 2 bases and J by 4 bases, leaving 14 bases between them. As DNA, the CDR3 is TGCAGTGCTAGAAGGGGGGGAGGGCCCACCGGGGAGCTGTTTTTT. Translating gives CSARRGGGPTGELFF.

The sample holds a few counts of this clonotype. This chain uses TRBV12-5 with TRBJ2-3; no clear D gene. The ends were cut back, 5 bases at V and 5 bases at J, with 8 bases in the middle. Looked up from germline, CDR1 is LGHNT and CDR2 is FRNRAP. The CDR3 length is 12 residues. The CDR3, as DNA: TGTGCTAGTGGTAGGCGGCAAGATACGCAGTATTTT. Translated: CASGRRQDTQYF.

V is TRBV5-1 and J is TRBJ1-2, with 9 bases that match TRBD1. The CDR3 spans 15 residues. Germline loops: CDR1 SGHRS, CDR2 YFSETQ. V lost 4 bases, J lost 1 base, and 5 bases stayed unmatched. CDR3 loop: CASSPRTGVNYGYTF. The CDR3 nucleotides read TGCGCCAGCAGCCCACGGACAGGGGTTAACTATGGCTACACCTTC.

The chain employs TRBV12-3 or TRBV12-4 and TRBJ2-3; D is unresolved. Deletions cut 5 bases from V and 0 bases from J, with 15 bases between. The CDR3 loop spans 16 amino acids. CDR3 nucleotide sequence: TGTGCCAGCAGTCCGGTAGTCGGAGCAAGCACAGATACGCAGTATTTT. Translated: CASSPVVGASTDTQYF.

In this sample, this clonotype turned up a few times. This chain joins TRBV5-4 and TRBJ2-5; D possibly uses TRBD1 or TRBD2 (6 bases each). Trimming stripped 4 bases from V and 0 bases from J, with 16 bases between. Germline V gene data show CDR1 as SGHNT and CDR2 as YYREEE (reference sequence). The CDR3 sequence is 16 residues long. CDR3: CASSPKGGPYQETQYF. Written as DNA, the CDR3 is TGTGCCAGCAGCCCCAAGGGGGGCCCGTACCAAGAGACCCAGTACTTC.

This chain connects TRBV7-4 to TRBJ1-1, with 9 bases fitting TRBD1. The CDR3 extends over 13 amino acids. The V gene's germline CDR1 is SGHVT and CDR2 SQSDAQ. Germline trimming cut 7 bases from V and 4 bases from J; bases unmatched to any gene: 4. The CDR3 reads CASTDRGGTEAFF. CDR3 DNA sequence: TGTGCCAGCACGGACAGGGGAGGCACTGAAGCTTTCTTT.

This chain connects TRBV6-2 or TRBV6-3 to TRBJ2-1; maybe TRBD2 (6 bases). V shed 2 bases and J shed 4 bases, with 12 bases lying between them. The CDR3 sequence is 15 residues long. Germline lookup yields CDR1 MNHEY and CDR2 SVGEGT. The CDR3 nucleotides are TGTGCCAGCAGTTACGATAGCGGCCTTTACAATGAGCAGTTCTTC. Its protein is CASSYDSGLYNEQFF.

A few counts support this clonotype. The chain carries TRBV7-6 and TRBJ1-4; no firm D call. Germline V CDR1 and CDR2: SGHVS, FNYEAQ. V was shortened by 9 bases and J by 3 bases, with 14 bases between the two germline ends. The CDR3 runs 14 residues. The CDR3 sequence is CASGPDLPNEKLFF. As DNA, the CDR3 is TGTGCCAGTGGGCCCGATTTGCCTAATGAAAAACTGTTTTTT.

The rearrangement links TRBV15 to TRBJ2-7; D call uncertain. V lost 0 bases to trimming and J lost 1 base, with 7 bases between them. The CDR3 loop spans 14 amino acids. Germline loops: CDR1 LNHNV, CDR2 YYDKDF (reference sequence). The CDR3 loop reads CATSREGVSYEQYF. The CDR3 nucleotides read TGTGCCACCAGCAGAGAAGGTGTATCCTACGAGCAGTACTTC.

This clonotype was seen a few times. V gene TRBV7-8 combines with J gene TRBJ2-1, with D possibly being TRBD1 or TRBD2 (5 bases each). Germline V gene sequence: CDR1 SGHVS, CDR2 FQNEAQ. The length of the CDR3 is 17 residues. Trimming left V 1 base short and J 5 bases short, with 18 bases between. CDR3 sequence reads: CASSLGGTVLLDNEQFF. The CDR3, as DNA: TGTGCCAGCAGCTTAGGGGGGACCGTCCTTTTGGACAATGAGCAGTTCTTC.

This clonotype was counted between two and nine times. The chain links TRBV19 to TRBJ1-2; tentatively, D is TRBD1 (6 bases). V was shortened by 8 bases and J by 4 bases, with 20 bases between the two germline ends. Germline V CDR1 and CDR2: LNHDA, SQIVND (reference sequence). This CDR3 is 15 amino acids long. The CDR3 coding sequence is TGTGCCAGTGGAAAAACTTCAGGACAGCTCTATGGCTACACCTTC. Amino acid sequence: CASGKTSGQLYGYTF.

This rearrangement joins TRBV11-3 to TRBJ2-5, with 9 nucleotides matching TRBD1. The junction had 10 bases not matched to a gene; V was cut back by 5 bases and J by 3 bases. Germline CDR1 reads SGHNT; CDR2 reads YENEEA. CDR3 length: 16 residues. CDR3 residues: CASSPGTGFTEETQYF. In DNA form, the CDR3 reads TGTGCCAGCAGCCCAGGGACAGGGTTTACGGAAGAGACCCAGTACTTC.

The sample holds a few counts of this clonotype. As DNA, the CDR3 is TGCGCCAGCAGTCACAAGGGAGGACAGGGGTCCTACGAGCAGTACTTC. It encodes CASSHKGGQGSYEQYF. V gene TRBV23-1 combines with J gene TRBJ2-7; 9 nucleotides match TRBD1. TRBV23-1 is reported as an ORF; its role is uncertain. The CDR3 runs to 16 residues. The trim removed 3 bases at V and 1 base at J, leaving 7 bases unmatched.

This clonotype was counted between two and nine times. This chain joins TRBV7-6 and TRBJ2-3; D gene uncertain. The V and J ends lost 5 bases and 7 bases respectively, with 22 bases between them. The CDR3 has 16 amino acids. CDR1 and CDR2 from the germline V gene are SGHVS and FNYEAQ. CDR3 DNA sequence: TGTGCCAGCAGCCCAAGGGTAGGGAAGGAGCAGTATACGCAGTATTTT. Translation gives CASSPRVGKEQYTQYF.

The V and J genes are TRBV2 and TRBJ2-7; a possible D gene is TRBD2 (6 bases). Per the germline V gene, CDR1 is SNHLY and CDR2 is FYNNEI. The ends were cut back, 2 bases at V and 6 bases at J, with 11 bases in the middle. The CDR3 is made up of 13 amino acids. The CDR3 here is CASSEKGLFEQYF. CDR3 sequence (DNA): TGTGCCAGCAGTGAAAAGGGACTGTTCGAGCAGTACTTC.

This clonotype was counted between two and nine times. This chain links TRBV2 with TRBJ1-2, with TRBD1 matching over 7 bases. The germline CDR1 and CDR2 sequences are SNHLY and FYNNEI. The V segment lost 8 bases and the J segment 6 bases; nucleotides outside the gene matches: 15. The CDR3 contains 15 residues. CDR3 protein: CASYRGDRQRDGYTF. CDR3 sequence (DNA): TGTGCCAGCTACCGGGGGGACAGACAAAGAGATGGCTACACCTTC.

The chain employs TRBV12-3 or TRBV12-4 and TRBJ2-7; D gene unclear. This CDR3 has 13 residues. V was shortened by 3 bases and J by 6 bases, with 12 bases between the two germline ends. The CDR3 nucleotides are TGTGCCAGCAGTTTCGGGCAGATGATCGAGCAGTACTTC. As protein: CASSFGQMIEQYF.

The chain uses TRBV28 and TRBJ1-2, with 9 positions matching TRBD1. The J segment lost 8 bases and the V segment lost 6 bases, leaving 10 bases of the junction unmatched. The CDR3 is 14 residues long. Per the germline V gene, CDR1 is MDHEN and CDR2 is SYDVKM. CDR3 nucleotide sequence: TGTGCCAGCAGCAGAATTGGGACAGGGAAGGGCTACACCTTC. It encodes CASSRIGTGKGYTF.

There are a few counts of this clonotype. The chain uses TRBV7-3 and TRBJ2-1; tentatively, D is TRBD1 (6 bases). This CDR3 spans 15 amino acids. V was trimmed by 1 base and J by 2 bases, leaving 9 bases between them. Germline loops: CDR1 SGHTA, CDR2 FQGTGA. The CDR3 DNA is TGTGCCAGCAGCTTAAGTCAGGGGACCTACAATGAGCAGTTCTTC. It specifies CASSLSQGTYNEQFF.

The J gene is TRBJ1-3, the V gene TRBV11-2; unclear D gene. V dropped 5 bases and J dropped 0 bases, with 17 bases sitting between them. CDR1 SGHAT and CDR2 FQNNGV come from the germline V gene. The CDR3 sequence is 17 residues long. CDR3 protein: CASSLEKVSSSGNTIYF. DNA for the CDR3: TGTGCCAGCAGCCTTGAAAAAGTCTCGAGCTCTGGAAACACCATATATTTT.

This clonotype has at least ten counts. The rearrangement joins TRBV7-2 to TRBJ1-1; tentative D call: TRBD1 (5 bases). V shed 4 bases and J shed 4 bases, with 13 bases lying between them. The CDR3 runs to 14 residues. The germline CDR1 and CDR2 sequences are SGHTA and FQGNSA. The CDR3 sequence is CASSSQPGLTEAFF. CDR3 nucleotides: TGTGCCAGCAGCTCGCAGCCGGGGCTCACTGAAGCTTTCTTT.

This clonotype appeared a few times. The chain links TRBV29-1 to TRBJ2-3; 7 bases fit TRBD1. The V gene end was trimmed by 1 base and the J gene end by 3 bases; junction bases not matched to a gene: 10. Germline V lookup: CDR1 SQVTM, CDR2 ANQGSEA. This CDR3 is built from 16 residues. DNA for the CDR3: TGCAGCGTTGAAGGAACCCGGGACAGTTCGACAGATACGCAGTATTTT. Protein sequence: CSVEGTRDSSTDTQYF.

The CDR3 sequence is CASSFGTSGRRQQYF. The CDR3 nucleotides are TGTGCCAGCAGCTTCGGGACTAGCGGGAGAAGGCAGCAGTACTTC. This chain joins TRBV11-1 and TRBJ2-7; TRBD2 aligns across 14 bases. Looked up from germline, CDR1 is SGHAT and CDR2 is FQDESV (reference sequence). The CDR3 is 15 amino acids. Losses at the gene ends were 3 bases for V and 8 bases for J; bases not matched to a gene: 6.

This chain connects TRBV27 to TRBJ1-6; tentatively, D is TRBD1 (5 bases). CDR1 and CDR2 (germline): MNHEY, SMNVEV (reference sequence). V was clipped by 6 bases and J by 9 bases, with 15 bases between them. The CDR3 totals 14 residues. CDR3 sequence reads: CASRPGVLGSPLHF. The CDR3 coding sequence is TGTGCCAGCAGACCGGGGGTTCTTGGTTCACCCCTCCACTTT.

The genes are TRBV7-2 and TRBJ1-1, with 7 bases that match TRBD1. The CDR3 spans 15 residues. Germline CDR1 is SGHTA and CDR2 is FQGNSA. Losses at the gene ends were 2 bases for V and 0 bases for J; bases not matched to a gene: 3. This CDR3 reads CASSLQGGMNTEAFF. The CDR3 DNA follows: TGTGCCAGCAGCTTACAGGGGGGAATGAACACTGAAGCTTTCTTT.